Sequencing of this T cell receptor beta chain was carried out in a study of cytomegalovirus exposure and HLA in healthy donors. V lost 3 bases and J 1 base, leaving 12 bases between the germline ends. CDR1 and CDR2 (germline): LNHDA, SQIVND (reference sequence). The CDR3 runs to 15 residues. Findings and caveats of the study: In a later analysis, V- and J-gene trimming of beta chains associated with a DCLRE1C missense variant, replicated independently. Cytomegalovirus status was reportedly diagnosed by the classifier with high sensitivity and specificity.

The table lists this clone with a few counts. Antigen: not known. Healthy bone marrow donors supplied every sample. Researchers ran the PCR with 60 Vbeta and 13 Jbeta primers. Authors' data handling: Around 10 million of the 80 million or so unique TCR beta chains counted in a later analysis were shared. TCRdb's table, derived via immunoSEQ multiplex PCR, lists solely in-frame clones and lacks some. The DNA was the basis for D and trimming; V, J and clone size are from that table. The data contain about 200,000 clones, roughly 80% of them singletons. The specimen was PBMCs. The TCR sequence derives from a male donor in good health and CMV-seropositive. The chain employs TRBV19 and TRBJ1-1; D gene ambiguous. The CDR3 sequence is CASSISNRRNTEAFF. The CDR3 DNA reads as TGTGCCAGTAGTATCTCTAATCGGAGGAACACTGAAGCTTTCTTT.